The 8 T cell receptor beta chains presented below share a single source sample, sequenced in a study of T cells in Graves' hyperthyroidism and ophthalmopathy. Amplification yielded TCR beta CDR3 regions, with RNA transcripts as the source. With the HTBI primer set, the TCR CDR3 went through a first round of RT-PCR. TCRdb reanalysed the multiplex PCR reads using MiXCR and keeps one entry per CDR3 protein. The data contain fewer than 850,000 distinct CDR3 sequences, roughly 17% of them singletons. The sequencing sample was made of blood. The origin of the receptors is a man aged 50 or older with Graves' hyperthyroidism.

This clonotype was detected ten times or more. The CDR3 here is CASSGTFGTSYEQYF. The CDR3 region has the DNA TGTGCCAGCAGTGGGACATTTGGGACAAGTTACGAGCAGTACTTC. The chain uses TRBV28 and TRBJ2-7; a possible D gene is TRBD1 (6 bases). CDR1 is MDHEN, CDR2 SYDVKM, per germline. V was shortened by 5 bases and J by 4 bases, with 18 bases between the two germline ends. The CDR3 has 15 amino acids.

The chain recombines TRBV6-5 with TRBJ2-5; tentative D call: TRBD2 (5 bases). Germline lookup yields CDR1 MNHEY and CDR2 SVGAGI. V lost 2 bases to trimming and J lost 3 bases, with 7 bases between them. The CDR3 consists of 13 residues. The DNA of the CDR3 is TGTGCCAGCAGTTACCTGGAGGAAGAGACCCAGTACTTC. Protein sequence: CASSYLEEETQYF.

Many counts were recorded for this clonotype. The V gene is TRBV2, the J gene TRBJ2-1, with D hard to call. CDR1 and CDR2 from the germline V gene are SNHLY and FYNNEI. V gave up 6 bases and J gave up 2 bases, with 8 bases separating them. This CDR3 is 13 amino acids long. CDR3 sequence reads: CASRVVPYNEQFF. CDR3 bases: TGTGCCAGCAGGGTAGTACCCTACAATGAGCAGTTCTTC.

The chain couples TRBV2 to TRBJ1-4; possibly TRBD1 for D (5 bases). CDR3 length: 11 residues. From germline, CDR1 is SNHLY and CDR2 FYNNEI. Trimming removed 2 bases at V and 10 bases at J, with 5 bases between. The CDR3 is CASSETGKLFF. The CDR3 coding sequence is TGTGCCAGCAGTGAAACAGGAAAACTGTTTTTT.

There are many counts of this clonotype. This chain uses TRBV28 with TRBJ2-7, with TRBD1 identical over 9 bases. This CDR3 is built from 15 residues. With V trimmed by 4 bases and J by 5 bases, 9 bases remained unmatched. Per the germline V gene, CDR1 is MDHEN and CDR2 is SYDVKM. DNA for the CDR3: TGTGCCAGCAGTTCGAGGGACAGGGTGGCCCACGAGCAGTACTTC. It specifies CASSSRDRVAHEQYF. The whole variable domain, filled in from reference TRBV28 and TRBJ2-7, reads DVKVTQSSRYLVKRTGEKVFLECVQDMDHENMFWYRQDPGLGLRLIYFSYDVKMKEKGDIPEGYSVSREKKERFSLILESASTNQTSMYLCASSSRDRVAHEQYFGPGTRLTVT.

In its sample, this clonotype was seen a few times. V is TRBV28 and J is TRBJ1-5; D is uncertain. Between the trimmed V and J ends, which lost 6 bases and 3 bases, there was a span of 15 bases. The CDR3 has 15 amino acids. Germline V gene sequence: CDR1 MDHEN, CDR2 SYDVKM. CDR3 coding DNA: TGTGCCAGCAGCACCCGACGTCTTATCAATCAGCCCCAGCATTTT. It encodes CASSTRRLINQPQHF. Filled out from reference TRBV28 and TRBJ1-5, the complete variable domain reads DVKVTQSSRYLVKRTGEKVFLECVQDMDHENMFWYRQDPGLGLRLIYFSYDVKMKEKGDIPEGYSVSREKKERFSLILESASTNQTSMYLCASSTRRLINQPQHFGDGTRLSIL.

This clonotype showed up just a few times. The chain links TRBV9 to TRBJ2-7, with 10 nucleotides matching TRBD1. V lost 0 bases, J lost 5 bases, and 5 bases stayed unmatched. The length of the CDR3 is 15 residues. CDR1 and CDR2 (germline): SGDLS, YYNGEE. CDR3 loop: CASSVEGQGFNEQYF. The CDR3 bases are TGTGCCAGCAGCGTAGAGGGACAGGGGTTCAACGAGCAGTACTTC.

This clonotype was counted at least ten times. This chain joins TRBV28 and TRBJ2-3; either TRBD1 or TRBD2 may supply D (5 bases each). CDR3 length: 20 residues. The germline V and J ends were trimmed by 5 bases and 0 bases, with 27 bases remaining between them. Germline values: CDR1 MDHEN, CDR2 SYDVKM. DNA of the CDR3: TGTGCCAGCAGTCTATTGCAAACTAGGGGACCGCGGTTCAGCACAGATACGCAGTATTTT. Protein: CASSLLQTRGPRFSTDTQYF.